The entry below gives a single T cell receptor (beta chain) sequence along with its context. Antigen unknown. This entry comes from a study of Ad26.COV2.S vaccination and SARS-CoV-2 variants. Study-level background: Administration of Ad26.COV2.S was intramuscular, either once or twice 56 days apart.

Described treatment: roughly 19 received Ad26.COV2.S at low or high dose, single or two shots; about 5 received placebo; per-sample allocation not given. Material that was analyzed had been drawn on day 63 after the first vaccine or placebo injection. Whoever gave the sample was an adult aged 18-55 years in Boston. General study points: Vaccine and placebo recipients had similar non-spike TCR breadth. It is possible that the TCR breadth and depth analyses underestimated the total T cell responses.

Germline V lookup: CDR1 SGHTA, CDR2 FQGNSA. The CDR3 is made up of 13 amino acids. V was pared by 4 bases and J by 6 bases, with 5 bases of the junction left unmatched. Generated by immunoSEQ multiplex PCR, the TCRdb table keeps only in-frame clones and is missing some. The repertoire holds more than 300,000 clones, with about 86% as singletons. The TCR originated in a person aged 18-60 years who received the Ad26.COV2.S COVID-19 vaccine or a placebo. The rearrangement links TRBV7-2 to TRBJ1-2; TRBD1 matches 7 bases. The sequencing here drew on peripheral blood, taken in a trial of Ad26.COV2.S vaccine versus placebo. CDR3 amino acids: CASSSATGNGYTF. The CDR3 region has the DNA TGTGCCAGCAGCTCTGCGACAGGGAATGGCTACACCTTC.